Following are 2 T cell receptor beta chains from one sample sequenced in a study of cytomegalovirus exposure and HLA in healthy donors. Amplification used 60 Vbeta primers and 13 Jbeta primers. TCRdb's table, derived via immunoSEQ multiplex PCR, lists solely in-frame clones and lacks some. The repertoire holds 200,000 or so clones, with 78% as singletons. The specimen was PBMCs. Source of these receptors: a male donor in good health and CMV-seronegative.

The V gene is TRBV27, the J gene TRBJ1-2; D is unclear. Germline V gene data show CDR1 as MNHEY and CDR2 as SMNVEV (reference sequence). CDR3 length: 13 residues. The germline V and J ends were trimmed by 5 bases and 8 bases, with 15 bases remaining between them. The CDR3 DNA is TGTGCCAGCAGTCCAACCTTTGGCTGGGGCTACACCTTC. Its protein is CASSPTFGWGYTF.

The chain carries TRBV7-2 and TRBJ2-7; 8 bases are a match to TRBD1. After removal of 4 bases from V and 6 bases from J, the junction contained 17 bases not matched to a gene. The CDR3 is 17 residues long. CDR1 is SGHTA, CDR2 FQGNSA, per germline. The CDR3 reads CASSSIRTGGPLSEQYF. The CDR3 coding sequence is TGTGCCAGCAGCTCCATTCGCACAGGGGGACCCCTTTCCGAGCAGTACTTC. The whole variable domain, remainder taken from reference TRBV7-2 and TRBJ2-7, is GAGVSQSPSNKVTEKGKDVELRCDPISGHTALYWYRQSLGQGLEFLIYFQGNSAPDKSGLPSDRFSAERTGGSVSTLTIQRTQQEDSAVYLCASSSIRTGGPLSEQYFGPGTRLTVT.